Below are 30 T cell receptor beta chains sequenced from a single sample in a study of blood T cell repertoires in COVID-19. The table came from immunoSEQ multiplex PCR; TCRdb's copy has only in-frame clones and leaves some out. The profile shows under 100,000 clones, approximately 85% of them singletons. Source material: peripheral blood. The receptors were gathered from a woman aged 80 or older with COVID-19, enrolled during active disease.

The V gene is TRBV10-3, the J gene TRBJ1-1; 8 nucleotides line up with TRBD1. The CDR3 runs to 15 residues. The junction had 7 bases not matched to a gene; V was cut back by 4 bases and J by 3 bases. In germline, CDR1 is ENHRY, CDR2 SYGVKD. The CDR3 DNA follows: TGTGCCATCAGTGCGTCAGGGGGCATGGACACTGAAGCTTTCTTT. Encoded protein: CAISASGGMDTEAFF.

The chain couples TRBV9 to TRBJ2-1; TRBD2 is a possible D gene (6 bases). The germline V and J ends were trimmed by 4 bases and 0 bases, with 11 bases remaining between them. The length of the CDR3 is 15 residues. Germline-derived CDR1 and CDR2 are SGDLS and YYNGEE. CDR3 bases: TGTGCCAGCAGCTCCACTAGCAACTCCTACAATGAGCAGTTCTTC. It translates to CASSSTSNSYNEQFF.

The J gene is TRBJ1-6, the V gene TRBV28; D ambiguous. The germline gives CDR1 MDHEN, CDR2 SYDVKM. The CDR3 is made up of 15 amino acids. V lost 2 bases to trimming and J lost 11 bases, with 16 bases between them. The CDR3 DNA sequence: TGTGCCAGCAGTTTACAGCAGGCTACAATTCCACCCCTCCACTTT. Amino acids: CASSLQQATIPPLHF.

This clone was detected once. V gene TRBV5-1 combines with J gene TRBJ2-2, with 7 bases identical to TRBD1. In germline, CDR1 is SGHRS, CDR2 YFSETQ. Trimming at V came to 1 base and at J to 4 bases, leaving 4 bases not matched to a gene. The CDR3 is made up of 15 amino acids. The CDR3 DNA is TGCGCCAGCAGCTTGACAGGGGTGGGCACCGGGGAGCTGTTTTTT. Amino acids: CASSLTGVGTGELFF.

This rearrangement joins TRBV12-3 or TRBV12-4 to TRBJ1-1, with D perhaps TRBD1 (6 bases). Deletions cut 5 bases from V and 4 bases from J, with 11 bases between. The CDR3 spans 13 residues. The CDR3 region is CASSPTGSTEAFF. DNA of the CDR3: TGTGCCAGCAGTCCTACAGGGAGCACTGAAGCTTTCTTT.

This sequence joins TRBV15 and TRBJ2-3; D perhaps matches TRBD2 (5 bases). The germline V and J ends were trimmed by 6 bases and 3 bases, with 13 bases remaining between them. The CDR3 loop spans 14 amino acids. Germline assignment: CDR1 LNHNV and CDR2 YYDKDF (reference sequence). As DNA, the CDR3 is TGTGCCACCAGAGACCTGGGAGTTACAGATACGCAGTATTTT. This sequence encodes CATRDLGVTDTQYF.

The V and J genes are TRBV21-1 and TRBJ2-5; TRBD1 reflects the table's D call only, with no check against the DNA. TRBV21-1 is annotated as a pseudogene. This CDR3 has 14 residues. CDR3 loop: CASGGQGPQETQYF. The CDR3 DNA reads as TGTGCCAGCGGGGGACAGGGTCCCCAAGAGACCCAGTACTTC.

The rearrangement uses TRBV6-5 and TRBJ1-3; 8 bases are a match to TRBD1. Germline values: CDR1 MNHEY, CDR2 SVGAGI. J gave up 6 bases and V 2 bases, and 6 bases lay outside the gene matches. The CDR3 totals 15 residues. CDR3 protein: CASSYGGQEENTIYF. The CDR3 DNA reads TGTGCCAGCAGTTACGGGGGACAGGAGGAAAACACCATATATTTT.

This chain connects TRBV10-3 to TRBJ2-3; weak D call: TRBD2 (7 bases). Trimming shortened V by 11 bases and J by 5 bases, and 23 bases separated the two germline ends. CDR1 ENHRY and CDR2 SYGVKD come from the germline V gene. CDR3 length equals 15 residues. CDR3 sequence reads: CASRPGGGRLDTQYF. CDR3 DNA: TGTGCCTCCAGACCTGGGGGCGGGAGACTAGATACGCAGTATTTT.

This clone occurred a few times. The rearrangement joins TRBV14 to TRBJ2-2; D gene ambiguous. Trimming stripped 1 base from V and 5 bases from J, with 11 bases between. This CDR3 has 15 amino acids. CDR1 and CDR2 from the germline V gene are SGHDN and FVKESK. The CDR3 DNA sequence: TGTGCCAGCAGCCAAGTGCTAGGATGGACCGGGGAGCTGTTTTTT. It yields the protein CASSQVLGWTGELFF.

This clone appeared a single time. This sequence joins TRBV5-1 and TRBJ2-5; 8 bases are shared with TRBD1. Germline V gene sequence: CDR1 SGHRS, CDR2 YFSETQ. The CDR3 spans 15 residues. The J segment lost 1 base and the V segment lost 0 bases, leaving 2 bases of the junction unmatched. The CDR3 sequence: CASSLEGTGQETQYF. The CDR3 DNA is TGCGCCAGCAGCTTGGAGGGGACAGGCCAAGAGACCCAGTACTTC. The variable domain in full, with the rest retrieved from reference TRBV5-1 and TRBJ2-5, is KAGVTQTPRYLIKTRGQQVTLSCSPISGHRSVSWYQQTPGQGLQFLFEYFSETQRNKGNFPGRFSGRQFSNSRSEMNVSTLELGDSALYLCASSLEGTGQETQYFGPGTRLLVL.

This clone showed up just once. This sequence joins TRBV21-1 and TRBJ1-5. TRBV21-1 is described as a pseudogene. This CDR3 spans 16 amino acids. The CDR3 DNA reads TGTGCCAGCAGCCAACGATCGCTAAAGAGCAATCAGCCCCAGCATTTT. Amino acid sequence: CASSQRSLKSNQPQHF.

The CDR3 DNA reads TGTGCCAGTAGTCCATCGGACAGACACAATGAGCAGTTCTTC. Amino acids: CASSPSDRHNEQFF. V gene TRBV19 combines with J gene TRBJ2-1, with D possibly being TRBD1 (6 bases). Looked up from germline, CDR1 is LNHDA and CDR2 is SQIVND (reference sequence). The CDR3 spans 14 residues. V was trimmed by 5 bases and J by 5 bases, leaving 13 bases between them.

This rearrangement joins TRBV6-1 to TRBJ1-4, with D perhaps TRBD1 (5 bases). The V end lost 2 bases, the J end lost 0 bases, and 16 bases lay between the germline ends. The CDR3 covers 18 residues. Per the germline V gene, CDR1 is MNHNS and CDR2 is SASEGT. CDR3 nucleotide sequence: TGTGCCAGCAGTGAATCGTCTAGGGGCAGTGCAACTAATGAAAAACTGTTTTTT. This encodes CASSESSRGSATNEKLFF.

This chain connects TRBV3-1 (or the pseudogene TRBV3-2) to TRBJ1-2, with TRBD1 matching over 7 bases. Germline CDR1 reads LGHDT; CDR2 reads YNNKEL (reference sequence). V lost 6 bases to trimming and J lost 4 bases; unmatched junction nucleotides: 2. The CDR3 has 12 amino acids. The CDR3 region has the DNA TGTGCCAGCAGGACAGGGTTCTATGGCTACACCTTC. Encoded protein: CASRTGFYGYTF.

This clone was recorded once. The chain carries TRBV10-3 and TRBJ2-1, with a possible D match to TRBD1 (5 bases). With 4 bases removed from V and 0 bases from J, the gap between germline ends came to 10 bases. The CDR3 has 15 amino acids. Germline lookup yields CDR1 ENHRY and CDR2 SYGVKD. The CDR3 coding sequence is TGTGCCATCAGTGGGACATCAAGCTCCTACAATGAGCAGTTCTTC. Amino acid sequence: CAISGTSSSYNEQFF.

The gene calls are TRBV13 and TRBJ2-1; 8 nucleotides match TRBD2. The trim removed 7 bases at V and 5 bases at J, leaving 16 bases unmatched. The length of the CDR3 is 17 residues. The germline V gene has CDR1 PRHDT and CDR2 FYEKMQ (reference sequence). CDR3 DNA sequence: TGTGCCAGCACCCCCGGGGGGGGACCATTGGGCCACAATGAGCAGTTCTTC. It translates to CASTPGGGPLGHNEQFF.

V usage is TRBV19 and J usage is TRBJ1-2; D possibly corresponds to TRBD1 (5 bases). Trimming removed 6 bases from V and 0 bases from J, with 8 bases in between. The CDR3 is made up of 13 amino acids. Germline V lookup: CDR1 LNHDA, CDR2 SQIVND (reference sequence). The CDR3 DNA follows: TGTGCCAGTAGCCAGGGTACTAACTATGGCTACACCTTC. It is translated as CASSQGTNYGYTF.

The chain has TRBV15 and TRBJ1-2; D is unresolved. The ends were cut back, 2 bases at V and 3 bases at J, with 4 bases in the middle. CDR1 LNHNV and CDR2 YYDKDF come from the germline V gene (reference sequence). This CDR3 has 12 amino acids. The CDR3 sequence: CATSRRDYGYTF. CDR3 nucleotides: TGTGCCACCAGCAGACGGGACTATGGCTACACCTTC. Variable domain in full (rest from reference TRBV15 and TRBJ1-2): DAMVIQNPRYQVTQFGKPVTLSCSQTLNHNVMYWYQQKSSQAPKLLFHYYDKDFNNEADTPDNFQSRRPNTSFCFLDIRSPGLGDTAMYLCATSRRDYGYTFGSGTRLTVV.

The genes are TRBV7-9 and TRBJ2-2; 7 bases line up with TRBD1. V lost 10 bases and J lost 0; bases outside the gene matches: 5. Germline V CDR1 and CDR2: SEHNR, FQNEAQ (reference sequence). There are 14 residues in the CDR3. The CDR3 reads CAKQGRANTGELFF. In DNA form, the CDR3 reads TGTGCCAAACAGGGGCGCGCGAACACCGGGGAGCTGTTTTTT.

Written as DNA, the CDR3 is TGTGCCAGCAGCCCCGGACAGGGGGGCTATGGCTACACCTTC. Its translation is CASSPGQGGYGYTF. The chain recombines TRBV5-5 with TRBJ1-2; 10 positions agree with TRBD1. The CDR3 is made up of 14 amino acids. Germline CDR1 and CDR2: SGHKS and YYEKEE (reference sequence). The V segment lost 4 bases and the J segment 4 bases; nucleotides outside the gene matches: 4.

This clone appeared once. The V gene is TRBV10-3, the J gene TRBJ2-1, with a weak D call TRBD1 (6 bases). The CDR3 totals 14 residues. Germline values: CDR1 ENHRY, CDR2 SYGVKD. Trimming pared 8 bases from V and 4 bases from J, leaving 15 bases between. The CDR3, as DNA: TGTGCCATCGGAGAGACAGGTCAATACAATGAGCAGTTCTTC. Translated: CAIGETGQYNEQFF.

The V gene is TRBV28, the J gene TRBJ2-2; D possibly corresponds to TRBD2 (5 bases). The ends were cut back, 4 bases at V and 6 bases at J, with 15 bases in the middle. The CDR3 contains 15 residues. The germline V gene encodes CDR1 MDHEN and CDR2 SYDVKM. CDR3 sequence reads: CASSYAPSGAGELFF. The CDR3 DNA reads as TGTGCCAGCAGTTACGCCCCGTCCGGGGCCGGGGAGCTGTTTTTT.

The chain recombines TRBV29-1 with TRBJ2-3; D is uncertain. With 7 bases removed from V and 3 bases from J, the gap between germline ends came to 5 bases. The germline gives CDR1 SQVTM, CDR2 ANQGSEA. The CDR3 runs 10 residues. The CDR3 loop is CSARTDTQYF. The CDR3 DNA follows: TGCAGCGCGCGGACAGATACGCAGTATTTT.

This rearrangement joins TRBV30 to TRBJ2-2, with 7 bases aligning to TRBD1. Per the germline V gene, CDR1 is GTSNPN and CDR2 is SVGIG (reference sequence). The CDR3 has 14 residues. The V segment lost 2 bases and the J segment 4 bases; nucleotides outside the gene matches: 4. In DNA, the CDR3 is TGTGCCTGGAGTCTCGACAGGGTCACCGGGGAGCTGTTTTTT. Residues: CAWSLDRVTGELFF.

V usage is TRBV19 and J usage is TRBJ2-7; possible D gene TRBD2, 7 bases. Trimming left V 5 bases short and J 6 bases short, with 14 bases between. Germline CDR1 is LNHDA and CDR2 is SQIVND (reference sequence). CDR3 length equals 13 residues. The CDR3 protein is CASSLQGGGEQYF. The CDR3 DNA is TGTGCCAGTAGTCTTCAGGGAGGGGGCGAGCAGTACTTC.

CDR3 sequence reads: CASSLPSEEKLFF. CDR3 bases: TGTGCCAGCAGCTTACCGTCTGAGGAAAAACTGTTTTTT. The J gene is TRBJ1-4, the V gene TRBV7-9; no reliable D call. The length of the CDR3 is 13 residues. Germline V CDR1 and CDR2: SEHNR, FQNEAQ (reference sequence). V lost 2 bases, J lost 8 bases, and 9 bases lay in between. Filled out from reference TRBV7-9 and TRBJ1-4, the complete variable domain reads DTGVSQNPRHKITKRGQNVTFRCDPISEHNRLYWYRQTLGQGPEFLTYFQNEAQLEKSRLLSDRFSAERPKGSFSTLEIQRTEQGDSAMYLCASSLPSEEKLFFGSGTQLSVL.

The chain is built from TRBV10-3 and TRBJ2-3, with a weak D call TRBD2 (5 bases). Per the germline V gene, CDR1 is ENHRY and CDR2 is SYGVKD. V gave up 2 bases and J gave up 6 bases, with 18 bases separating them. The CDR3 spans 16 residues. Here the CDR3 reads CAISEGAETVRDTQYF. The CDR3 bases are TGTGCCATCAGTGAGGGAGCGGAGACCGTCCGGGATACGCAGTATTTT.

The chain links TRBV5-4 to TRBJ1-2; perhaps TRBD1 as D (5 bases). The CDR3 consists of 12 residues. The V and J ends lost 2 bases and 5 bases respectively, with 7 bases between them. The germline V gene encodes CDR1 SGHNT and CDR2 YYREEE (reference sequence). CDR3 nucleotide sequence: TGTGCCAGCAGCTTTGCAGGGTATGGCTACACCTTC. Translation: CASSFAGYGYTF.

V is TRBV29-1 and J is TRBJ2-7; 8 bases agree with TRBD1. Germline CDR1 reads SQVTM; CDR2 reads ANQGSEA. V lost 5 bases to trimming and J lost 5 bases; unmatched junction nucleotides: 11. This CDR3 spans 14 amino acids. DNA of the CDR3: TGCAGCGTTAGGAAGGACAGGGTCACCCACGAGCAGTACTTC. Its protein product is CSVRKDRVTHEQYF.